Following are 22 T cell receptor beta chains from one sample sequenced in a study of T cell responses to AZD1222 COVID-19 vaccine. Clones were read by immunoSEQ multiplex PCR, and TCRdb kept only the in-frame ones, dropping some. This table has around 200,000 clones, 70% to 90% appearing once. Source: peripheral blood, taken on day 0 of AZD1222 vaccination. Source of these receptors: an adult in good health.

The genes are TRBV9 and TRBJ1-2; D is possibly TRBD1 (5 bases). Germline V CDR1 and CDR2: SGDLS, YYNGEE. The CDR3 covers 15 residues. The V gene lost 1 base and the J gene lost 2 bases, with 12 bases spanning the gap. The CDR3 sequence: CASSVRPEGNYGYTF. The CDR3 DNA reads as TGTGCCAGCAGCGTACGCCCCGAGGGGAACTATGGCTACACCTTC.

The chain joins TRBV5-1 to TRBJ2-5; D not certain. Germline V gives CDR1 SGHRS, CDR2 YFSETQ. Trimming pared 0 bases from V and 5 bases from J, leaving 8 bases between. This CDR3 has 13 residues. CDR3 bases: TGCGCCAGCAGCTTGGCTGGGGTGGAGACCCAGTACTTC. Translation: CASSLAGVETQYF.

The CDR3 bases are TGTGCCAGCAGTGCCCTCGCGGGGTGGGGGTCCCCCTACGAGCAGTACTTC. This sequence encodes CASSALAGWGSPYEQYF. This sequence joins TRBV27 and TRBJ2-7, with a weak D call TRBD2 (6 bases). V lost 5 bases and J 2 bases, leaving 22 bases between the germline ends. The CDR3 is 17 residues long. Germline CDR1 reads MNHEY; CDR2 reads SMNVEV (reference sequence).

The chain links TRBV5-6 to TRBJ1-2; D might be TRBD1 (6 bases). The V and J ends lost 1 base and 7 bases respectively, with 14 bases between them. The germline V gene encodes CDR1 SGHDT and CDR2 YYEEEE. The CDR3 has 14 residues. The CDR3: CASSLQLQGFGYTF. CDR3 DNA sequence: TGTGCCAGCAGCTTGCAGTTACAGGGCTTTGGCTACACCTTC.

Concerning this clone itself: The same CDR3 arises from other DNA sequences in this sample as well. The chain employs TRBV6-5 and TRBJ1-2; TRBD1 is a possible D gene (5 bases). Looked up from germline, CDR1 is MNHEY and CDR2 is SVGAGI. The CDR3 length is 14 residues. V lost 6 bases and J lost 2, with 13 bases in between. The CDR3 protein is CASRLGASNYGYTF. The CDR3 nucleotides are TGTGCCAGCAGATTAGGGGCTTCCAACTATGGCTACACCTTC.

The chain links TRBV5-1 to TRBJ2-1; 9 bases map to TRBD2. V gave up 6 bases and J gave up 8 bases; unmatched junction bases: 18. CDR3 length: 17 residues. Germline V gene data show CDR1 as SGHRS and CDR2 as YFSETQ. CDR3 in amino acids: CASTLVLAGGSWDEQFF. CDR3 coding DNA: TGCGCCAGCACGCTGGTCCTGGCGGGAGGGTCGTGGGATGAGCAGTTCTTC.

The chain employs TRBV6-4 and TRBJ2-3, with TRBD2 matching over 11 bases. Germline CDR1 and CDR2: MRHNA and SNTAGT. The V segment lost 6 bases and the J segment 2 bases; nucleotides outside the gene matches: 4. This CDR3 comprises 15 residues. The CDR3 sequence: CASSTSGGYTDTQYF. CDR3 DNA sequence: TGTGCCAGCAGCACTAGCGGGGGATACACAGATACGCAGTATTTT.

V and J are TRBV6-2 or TRBV6-3 and TRBJ1-4; a weak D match, TRBD1 (5 bases). The CDR3 contains 15 residues. V lost 0 bases to trimming and J lost 7 bases, with 12 bases between them. Germline V gene sequence: CDR1 MNHEY, CDR2 SVGEGT. The CDR3, as DNA: TGTGCCAGCAGTTACTCTGGGGCGCGGGGTGAAAAACTGTTTTTT. Translating it yields CASSYSGARGEKLFF.

The J gene is TRBJ1-3, the V gene TRBV28; no clear D gene. Trimming pared 4 bases from V and 3 bases from J, leaving 13 bases between. This CDR3 has 15 residues. Germline CDR1 is MDHEN and CDR2 is SYDVKM. This CDR3 is CASSSYGHNGNTIYF. Here the CDR3 DNA reads TGTGCCAGCAGTTCGTATGGTCACAATGGAAACACCATATATTTT.

The CDR3 region is CASSLGGVNYGYTF. The CDR3 DNA reads TGTGCCAGCAGCTTAGGGGGGGTCAACTATGGCTACACCTTC. The genes are TRBV7-9 and TRBJ1-2; tentatively, D is TRBD1 (5 bases). CDR1 is SEHNR, CDR2 FQNEAQ, per germline (reference sequence). Trimming took 1 base from V and 2 from J, leaving 8 bases between them. This CDR3 region has 14 residues. Full variable domain (rest looked up from reference TRBV7-9 and TRBJ1-2): DTGVSQNPRHKITKRGQNVTFRCDPISEHNRLYWYRQTLGQGPEFLTYFQNEAQLEKSRLLSDRFSAERPKGSFSTLEIQRTEQGDSAMYLCASSLGGVNYGYTFGSGTRLTVV.

For the CDR3, the DNA is TGTGCCAGCAGCGTAGGCGCCGGGGGGGCAGGAAACTATGGCTACACCTTC. The encoded protein is CASSVGAGGAGNYGYTF. The chain employs TRBV9 and TRBJ1-2; a weak D match, TRBD1 (6 bases). The ends were cut back, 0 bases at V and 2 bases at J, with 17 bases in the middle. Germline assignment: CDR1 SGDLS and CDR2 YYNGEE. This CDR3 is 17 amino acids long.

The CDR3 here is CASSVQKLDKNIQYF. The CDR3 DNA follows: TGTGCCAGCAGTGTCCAGAAACTTGACAAAAACATTCAGTACTTC. V gene TRBV2 combines with J gene TRBJ2-4; D uncertain. The CDR3 contains 15 residues. V lost 4 bases, J lost 3 bases, and 13 bases lay in between. Germline V gene data show CDR1 as SNHLY and CDR2 as FYNNEI.

This sequence joins TRBV12-3 or TRBV12-4 and TRBJ2-7; D remains unclear. Deletions cut 7 bases from V and 8 bases from J, with 12 bases between. This CDR3 contains 11 residues. CDR3 bases: TGTGCCAGCACCTCGGTCGGAAAGCAGTACTTC. Its protein product is CASTSVGKQYF.

The chain combines TRBV20-1 with TRBJ2-5; TRBD2 agrees at 7 bases. The CDR3 runs 11 residues. V shed 2 bases and J 12 bases; nucleotides not matched to a gene: 6. From germline, CDR1 is DFQATT and CDR2 SNEGSKA (reference sequence). The CDR3 DNA reads as TGCAGTGCTAGACGGGGGGATCCGGAGTACTTC. Its translation: CSARRGDPEYF.

The V and J genes are TRBV27 and TRBJ2-1, with 13 bases that match TRBD2. This CDR3 is 15 amino acids long. CDR1 is MNHEY and CDR2 is SMNVEV in the germline V gene (reference sequence). The V segment lost 4 bases and the J segment 5 bases; nucleotides outside the gene matches: 2. The CDR3 DNA is TGTGCCAGCAGTTACGGGACTAGCGGGAACAATGAGCAGTTCTTC. Protein: CASSYGTSGNNEQFF.

The chain uses TRBV4-1 and TRBJ1-6, with D uncertain. The germline gives CDR1 MGHRA, CDR2 YSYEKL. The CDR3 contains 17 residues. The germline V and J ends were trimmed by 0 bases and 6 bases, with 15 bases remaining between them. CDR3 loop: CASSQDGRRPINSPLHF. DNA of the CDR3: TGCGCCAGCAGCCAAGACGGGAGACGACCCATTAATTCACCCCTCCACTTT.

For this clone: The junction differs from germline at one of its ends, possibly a read error. The chain carries TRBV7-8 and TRBJ2-7; weak D call: TRBD2 (6 bases). This CDR3 is built from 15 residues. Germline loops: CDR1 SGHVS, CDR2 FQNEAQ. CDR3 region: CASSLGGEVGYEQYF. The CDR3 DNA follows: TGTGCCAGCAGTTTAGGAGGGGAGGTGGGCTACGAGCAGTACTTC. Together with reference TRBV7-8 and TRBJ2-7, the CDR3 gives the full variable domain: GAGVSQSPRYKVAKRGQDVALRCDPISGHVSLFWYQQALGQGPEFLTYFQNEAQLDKSGLPSDRFFAERPEGSVSTLKIQRTQQEDSAVYLCASSLGGEVGYEQYFGPGTRLTVT.

The V gene is TRBV7-8, the J gene TRBJ1-1; D is undetermined. The ends were cut back, 4 bases at V and 11 bases at J, with 17 bases in the middle. CDR3 size: 13 residues. CDR1 is SGHVS, CDR2 FQNEAQ, per germline. CDR3 residues: CASSSTRPSAAFF. As DNA, the CDR3 is TGTGCCAGCAGCTCCACCCGGCCAAGTGCGGCTTTCTTT.

This clone came up a few times. V is TRBV9 and J is TRBJ1-1, with unresolved D. The CDR3 is 14 amino acids. Between the trimmed V and J ends, which lost 0 bases and 0 bases, there was a span of 6 bases. Germline V lookup: CDR1 SGDLS, CDR2 YYNGEE. As DNA, the CDR3 is TGTGCCAGCAGCGTAGCGCCCTTGAACACTGAAGCTTTCTTT. It specifies CASSVAPLNTEAFF.

About this clone itself: At one of its ends the junction is not consistent with the germline gene, which may arise from a read error. The CDR3 loop reads CASSFLPPTSGSSNEQFF. CDR3 in DNA: TGTGCCAGCAGTTTCTTACCTCCAACTAGCGGGTCCTCCAATGAGCAGTTCTTC. V usage is TRBV27 and J usage is TRBJ2-1; 9 bases match TRBD2. The germline CDR1 and CDR2 sequences are MNHEY and SMNVEV (reference sequence). This CDR3 has 18 residues.

This chain links TRBV2 with TRBJ1-6; perhaps TRBD1 as D (6 bases). This CDR3 is built from 13 residues. With 6 bases removed from V and 5 bases from J, the gap between germline ends came to 8 bases. Looked up from germline, CDR1 is SNHLY and CDR2 is FYNNEI. The CDR3 here is CASSRGDNSPLHF. The CDR3 DNA follows: TGTGCCAGCAGCAGGGGAGATAATTCACCCCTCCACTTT.

The V call is TRBV29-1, the J call TRBJ2-1, with 9 bases lining up with TRBD1. Germline CDR1 is SQVTM and CDR2 is ANQGSEA. Trimming removed 3 bases from V and 6 bases from J; junction bases left unmatched: 9. The CDR3 runs to 15 residues. The CDR3: CSVDAEQGAFNEQFF. CDR3 nucleotide sequence: TGCAGCGTTGACGCTGAACAGGGGGCTTTCAATGAGCAGTTCTTC.